The entry that follows covers one T cell receptor beta chain sequence. Its antigen is unidentified. This record belongs to a study of shared clonotypes between healthy human individuals. Generated by immunoSEQ multiplex PCR, the TCRdb table keeps only in-frame clones and is missing some. The sample contains millions of clones, just over 90% of which appear only once. This CDR3 comprises 15 residues. V gave up 2 bases and J gave up 1 base, with 8 bases separating them. CDR1 SGHNT and CDR2 YENEEA come from the germline V gene. Whole-study findings and limits: The study found lower generation probabilities in non-shared clonotypes than in those shared by all four donors. The study drew on few donors, limiting represented genetic and exposure-history diversity.

The source is a young man in good health. Some clones in this sample may be carry-over from other donors' samples. V is TRBV11-3 and J is TRBJ2-2, with TRBD2 as a possible D gene (6 bases). The sequencing input was naive CD4+ T cells from PBMCs. Subset of the sample: CD45RA+ positively selected. This chain's CDR3 is CASSLSGENTGELFF. For the CDR3, the DNA is TGTGCCAGCAGCTTATCGGGAGAGAACACCGGGGAGCTGTTTTTT.